This TCR beta chain was sequenced during a study of blood T cell repertoires in COVID-19. Study context: The United States, Italy and Spain were the sources of the acute and convalescent COVID-19 samples.

This CDR3 spans 14 amino acids. V gave up 1 base and J gave up 5 bases; unmatched junction bases: 2. The germline gives CDR1 SGHAT, CDR2 FQNNGV. TCRdb's table, derived via immunoSEQ multiplex PCR, lists solely in-frame clones and lacks some. The repertoire holds around 370,000 clones, with 90% as singletons. Sample: peripheral blood. The clonotype originates from a man between 18 and 29 years old with active or convalescent COVID-19. V is TRBV11-2 and J is TRBJ1-3; 7 nucleotides align to TRBD1. CDR3 in amino acids: CASSLVGQRNTIYF. CDR3 nucleotides: TGTGCCAGCAGCTTAGTGGGACAGCGAAACACCATATATTTT.